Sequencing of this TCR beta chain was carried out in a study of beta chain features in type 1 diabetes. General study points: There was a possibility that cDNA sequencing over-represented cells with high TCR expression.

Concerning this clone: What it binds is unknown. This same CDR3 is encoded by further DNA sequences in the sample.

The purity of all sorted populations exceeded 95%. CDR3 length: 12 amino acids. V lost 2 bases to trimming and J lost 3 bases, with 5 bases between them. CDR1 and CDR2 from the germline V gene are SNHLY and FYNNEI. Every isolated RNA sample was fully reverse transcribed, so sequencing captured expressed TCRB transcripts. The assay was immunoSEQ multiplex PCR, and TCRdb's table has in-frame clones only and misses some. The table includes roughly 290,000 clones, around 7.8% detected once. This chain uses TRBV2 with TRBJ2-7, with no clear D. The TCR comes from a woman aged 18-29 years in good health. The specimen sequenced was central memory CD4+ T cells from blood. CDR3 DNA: TGTGCCAGCAGTGAACGCGACTACGAGCAGTACTTC. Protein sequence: CASSERDYEQYF. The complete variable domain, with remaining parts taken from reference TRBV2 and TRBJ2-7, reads EPEVTQTPSHQVTQMGQEVILRCVPISNHLYFYWYRQILGQKVEFLVSFYNNEISEKSEIFDDQFSVERPDGSNFTLKIRSTKLEDSAMYFCASSERDYEQYFGPGTRLTVT.